These 19 T cell receptor beta chains originate from one sample sequenced in a study of blood T cell repertoires in COVID-19. The assay was immunoSEQ multiplex PCR, and TCRdb's table has in-frame clones only and misses some. The sample yields about 150,000 clones, 85% to 90% seen once. Sequencing was carried out using peripheral blood. The receptors were sampled from a man younger than 35 with COVID-19, enrolled during active disease.

The genes are TRBV19 and TRBJ1-5; D is perhaps TRBD1 (6 bases). The V end was cut by 1 base, the J end by 4 bases, with 14 bases between. This CDR3 has 16 amino acids. CDR1 and CDR2 from the germline V gene are LNHDA and SQIVND (reference sequence). CDR3 nucleotide sequence: TGTGCCAGTAGTATAGTAGGGCAGGGGTGGAATCAGCCCCAGCATTTT. This encodes CASSIVGQGWNQPQHF. The full variable domain, with the rest looked up from reference TRBV19 and TRBJ1-5, is DGGITQSPKYLFRKEGQNVTLSCEQNLNHDAMYWYRQDPGQGLRLIYYSQIVNDFQKGDIAEGYSVSREKKESFPLTVTSAQKNPTAFYLCASSIVGQGWNQPQHFGDGTRLSIL.

The chain joins TRBV2 to TRBJ2-7, with TRBD1 matching over 10 bases. The germline V gene has CDR1 SNHLY and CDR2 FYNNEI. Trimming took 7 bases from V and 3 from J; bases not matched to a gene: 3. This CDR3 comprises 13 residues. The CDR3 DNA reads TGTGCCAGCACGGGGACAGGGGACTACGAGCAGTACTTC. This translates into CASTGTGDYEQYF.

The chain recombines TRBV25-1 with TRBJ1-2; D is undetermined. The germline CDR1 and CDR2 sequences are MGHDK and SYGVNS. CDR3 length: 14 amino acids. The V and J ends lost 0 bases and 9 bases respectively, with 14 bases between them. CDR3 sequence: CASSEYPQSASYTF. CDR3 coding DNA: TGTGCCAGCAGTGAATATCCCCAAAGTGCTAGCTACACCTTC.

This clone has only a few counts. V usage is TRBV5-1 and J usage is TRBJ1-2; maybe TRBD1 (6 bases). Germline V gene data show CDR1 as SGHRS and CDR2 as YFSETQ. The CDR3 sequence is 15 residues long. The V end was cut by 4 bases, the J end by 0 bases, with 13 bases between. The CDR3 loop is CASSGGEAANYGYTF. The CDR3 DNA follows: TGCGCCAGCAGCGGGGGCGAAGCGGCTAACTATGGCTACACCTTC.

The rearrangement uses TRBV7-8 and TRBJ2-6; no firm D call. The CDR3 is 16 residues long. Germline CDR1 and CDR2: SGHVS and FQNEAQ. The V gene lost 5 bases and the J gene lost 0 bases, with 11 bases spanning the gap. As DNA, the CDR3 is TGTGCCAGCAGCCCAGGATTGTACTCTGGGGCCAACGTCCTGACTTTC. This sequence encodes CASSPGLYSGANVLTF.

The chain recombines TRBV5-1 with TRBJ1-2, with TRBD1 identical over 9 bases. This CDR3 region has 17 residues. Germline values: CDR1 SGHRS, CDR2 YFSETQ. J gave up 11 bases and V 0 bases, and 17 bases lay outside the gene matches. The CDR3 region has the DNA TGCGCCAGCAGCTTGGCCGGGACAGGGATCGGCTCAAGGAGATACACCTTC. Translation gives CASSLAGTGIGSRRYTF.

This rearrangement joins TRBV14 to TRBJ1-5, with 8 bases matching TRBD1. CDR3 length equals 14 residues. Germline lookup yields CDR1 SGHDN and CDR2 FVKESK. V gave up 5 bases and J gave up 3 bases; unmatched junction bases: 3. The CDR3 nucleotides read TGTGCCAGCAGCTTGACAGGGGCCAATCAGCCCCAGCATTTT. Encoded protein: CASSLTGANQPQHF.

The rearrangement joins TRBV3-1 (or the pseudogene TRBV3-2) to TRBJ1-5; D is ambiguous. The CDR3 extends over 17 amino acids. V lost 0 bases, J lost 0 bases, and 12 bases lay in between. CDR1 LGHDT and CDR2 YNNKEL come from the germline V gene (reference sequence). In DNA form, the CDR3 reads TGTGCCAGCAGCCAAGATCTGGGCGGGCGTAGCAATCAGCCCCAGCATTTT. Its translation: CASSQDLGGRSNQPQHF.

This clone was seen a single time. This chain links TRBV7-8 with TRBJ1-1; D gene unclear. Trimming took off 2 bases at V and 7 bases at J, with 14 bases between the two ends. This CDR3 is 14 amino acids long. CDR1 and CDR2 from the germline V gene are SGHVS and FQNEAQ. CDR3: CASSLTYHRREAFF. CDR3 nucleotides: TGTGCCAGCAGCTTAACTTATCATCGCCGTGAAGCTTTCTTT. The full variable domain, its missing parts supplied by reference TRBV7-8 and TRBJ1-1, is GAGVSQSPRYKVAKRGQDVALRCDPISGHVSLFWYQQALGQGPEFLTYFQNEAQLDKSGLPSDRFFAERPEGSVSTLKIQRTQQEDSAVYLCASSLTYHRREAFFGQGTRLTVV.

This chain joins TRBV5-1 and TRBJ1-2; 8 positions agree with TRBD1. The CDR3 covers 13 residues. From germline, CDR1 is SGHRS and CDR2 YFSETQ. After removal of 4 bases from V and 7 bases from J, the junction contained 6 bases not matched to a gene. The CDR3: CASSDPGGSGYTF. The CDR3 DNA reads as TGCGCCAGCAGCGATCCAGGGGGCTCTGGCTACACCTTC.

This chain joins TRBV27 and TRBJ2-7, with 8 bases lining up with TRBD1. The trim removed 5 bases at V and 3 bases at J, leaving 6 bases unmatched. The CDR3 spans 14 residues. Germline V gene data show CDR1 as MNHEY and CDR2 as SMNVEV (reference sequence). The chain's CDR3 is CASSPGGQVYEQYF. The CDR3 coding sequence is TGTGCCAGCAGTCCCGGGGGACAGGTCTACGAGCAGTACTTC.

The chain recombines TRBV27 with TRBJ2-5, with D perhaps TRBD2 (5 bases). The CDR3 consists of 13 residues. In germline, CDR1 is MNHEY, CDR2 SMNVEV (reference sequence). V was pared by 3 bases and J by 5 bases, with 10 bases between. CDR3 nucleotide sequence: TGTGCCAGCAGTTTCGGGGTCCGGGAGACCCAGTACTTC. Amino acids: CASSFGVRETQYF.

This rearrangement joins TRBV30 to TRBJ2-7; TRBD1 matches 7 bases. The CDR3 contains 13 residues. V lost 2 bases and J lost 7; bases outside the gene matches: 8. Germline V gene data show CDR1 as GTSNPN and CDR2 as SVGIG (reference sequence). The CDR3 nucleotides are TGTGCCTGGAGTCTCACAGGGGCTGAAGAGCAGTACTTC. Its translation: CAWSLTGAEEQYF.

The chain is built from TRBV2 and TRBJ1-1; a weak D match, TRBD1 (5 bases). There are 16 residues in the CDR3. From germline, CDR1 is SNHLY and CDR2 FYNNEI. The V gene lost 2 bases and the J gene lost 7 bases, with 20 bases spanning the gap. This CDR3 reads CASSEFGRVGRVEAFF. CDR3 sequence (DNA): TGTGCCAGCAGTGAATTTGGCCGGGTCGGCAGGGTTGAAGCTTTCTTT.

The chain is built from TRBV6-6 and TRBJ2-7, with D possibly being TRBD1 (5 bases). This CDR3 has 14 amino acids. The germline gives CDR1 MNHNY, CDR2 SVGAGI (reference sequence). Deletions cut 8 bases from V and 3 bases from J, with 17 bases between. This CDR3 is CASFQDPQGYEQYF. The CDR3 nucleotides are TGTGCCAGCTTTCAGGACCCCCAGGGCTACGAGCAGTACTTC.

This clone was recorded once. The chain recombines TRBV18 with TRBJ2-5, with 12 bases aligning to TRBD2. V lost 3 bases and J lost 5; bases outside the gene matches: 7. The CDR3 is 16 amino acids. Germline-derived CDR1 and CDR2 are KGHSH and LQKENI. For the CDR3, the DNA is TGTGCCAGCTCACCCCTTGGACTAGCGGGAAGTGAGACCCAGTACTTC. Translating it yields CASSPLGLAGSETQYF. Supplemented by reference TRBV18 and TRBJ2-5, the full variable domain reads NAGVMQNPRHLVRRRGQEARLRCSPMKGHSHVYWYRQLPEEGLKFMVYLQKENIIDESGMPKERFSAEFPKEGPSILRIQQVVRGDSAAYFCASSPLGLAGSETQYFGPGTRLLVL.

The gene calls are TRBV30 and TRBJ1-2; D unresolved. Trimming took 5 bases from V and 4 from J, leaving 14 bases between them. The CDR3 length is 13 residues. Per germline, CDR1 GTSNPN and CDR2 SVGIG (reference sequence). The CDR3 coding sequence is TGTGCCTGGGCGAGGGAGACCGTCTATGGCTACACCTTC. This translates into CAWARETVYGYTF.

This chain connects TRBV9 to TRBJ2-2; 12 bases line up with TRBD2. Germline V gene lookup returns CDR1 SGDLS and CDR2 YYNGEE. The CDR3 covers 17 residues. The V and J ends lost 4 bases and 1 base, in that order; junction bases with no gene match: 5. CDR3 in amino acids: CASSTSGRPENTGELFF. CDR3 DNA sequence: TGTGCCAGCAGCACTAGCGGGAGGCCCGAGAACACCGGGGAGCTGTTTTTT.

The chain combines TRBV7-2 with TRBJ1-4, with TRBD1 identical over 9 bases. V dropped 5 bases and J dropped 8; count of bases not matched to a gene: 3. The CDR3 covers 13 residues. Germline lookup yields CDR1 SGHTA and CDR2 FQGNSA. The CDR3 DNA follows: TGTGCCAGCAGCAAGGACAGGGGCGAAAAACTGTTTTTT. Translation: CASSKDRGEKLFF.